Reported below is one T cell receptor beta chain. Its antigen is undetermined. Separate cDNA molecules each had unique molecular identifiers attached to them. TCRdb processed the 5' RACE reads anew with MiXCR; each CDR3 protein has one entry. The sample records some 96,000 distinct CDR3 sequences, around 13% being singletons. The data belong to a study of early T cells in non-severe SARS-CoV-2 infection. Study details: Unsorted whole-blood RNA was sequenced in bulk, leaving chains unpaired. Study-level results: Clonotype matching in VDJdb favored anti-spike CD8 responses and did not capture private and CD4 specificities.

Germline assignment: CDR1 MGHRA and CDR2 YSYEKL. CDR3 length: 15 residues. Trimming took off 3 bases at V and 5 bases at J, with 13 bases between the two ends. The sequencing input was whole blood. The receptor's source is an adult who was a healthcare worker with PCR-confirmed SARS-CoV-2 infection or an uninfected control (not recorded which). The V call is TRBV4-1, the J call TRBJ2-2; weak D call: TRBD2 (5 bases). The CDR3 nucleotides read TGCGCCAGCAGCCAGGAGGCCTTGGGGACCGGGGAGCTGTTTTTT. Residues: CASSQEALGTGELFF.